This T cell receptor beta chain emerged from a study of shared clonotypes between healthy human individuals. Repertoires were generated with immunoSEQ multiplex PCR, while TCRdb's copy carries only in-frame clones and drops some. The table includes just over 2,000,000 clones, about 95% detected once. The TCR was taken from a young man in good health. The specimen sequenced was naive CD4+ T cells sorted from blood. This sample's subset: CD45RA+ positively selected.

The CDR3 loop reads CASGLGAGTGELFF. The CDR3 region has the DNA TGTGCCAGCGGGTTAGGAGCCGGGACCGGGGAGCTGTTTTTT. This sequence joins TRBV2 and TRBJ2-2; unclear D gene. Germline V gene lookup returns CDR1 SNHLY and CDR2 FYNNEI. V was shortened by 8 bases and J by 5 bases, with 15 bases between the two germline ends. The CDR3 runs to 14 residues.